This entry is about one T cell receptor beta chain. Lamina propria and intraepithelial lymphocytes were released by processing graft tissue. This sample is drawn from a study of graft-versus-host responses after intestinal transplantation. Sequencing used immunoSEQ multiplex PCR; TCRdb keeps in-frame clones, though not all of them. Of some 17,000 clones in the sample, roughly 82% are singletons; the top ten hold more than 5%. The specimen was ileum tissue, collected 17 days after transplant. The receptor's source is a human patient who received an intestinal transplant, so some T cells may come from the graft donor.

The chain's CDR3 is CASSLPGTGQHEQYF. DNA of the CDR3: TGTGCCAGCAGCTTACCCGGGACAGGCCAACACGAGCAGTACTTC. This chain joins TRBV5-4 and TRBJ2-7, with 8 bases lining up with TRBD1. Germline-derived CDR1 and CDR2 are SGHNT and YYREEE (reference sequence). V lost 2 bases to trimming and J lost 5 bases; unmatched junction nucleotides: 9. The CDR3 consists of 15 residues.